The present entry profiles one T cell receptor (beta chain) with its context. Here immunoSEQ multiplex PCR was the method, and the copy in TCRdb shows in-frame clones only, minus some. Of about 110,000 clones listed, 72% are singletons. The data were obtained in a study of blood T cell repertoires in COVID-19. Trimming removed 6 bases from V and 2 bases from J; junction bases left unmatched: 9. The germline V gene has CDR1 SEHNR and CDR2 FQNEAQ (reference sequence). CDR3 length: 16 residues. The TCR was taken from a woman aged 55-69 years with acute or convalescent COVID-19. V is TRBV7-9 and J is TRBJ2-2, with TRBD1 matching over 7 bases. The sequenced sample was peripheral blood. The chain's CDR3 is CASRNPGQKNTGELFF. The CDR3 DNA sequence: TGTGCCAGCAGAAATCCGGGACAGAAAAACACCGGGGAGCTGTTTTTT.